These T cell receptor beta chains were read from a single sample in a study of blood T cells in healthy people across ages. TCRdb recomputed calls from the 5' RACE reads with MiXCR, one row per CDR3 protein. The profile shows 850,000 or so distinct CDR3 sequences, around 28% of them singletons. Sequencing was done on a sample of blood. The receptors derive from a woman older than 75 in good health. The CDR3 runs from the conserved cysteine through the conserved F or W. A D gene is named only where the DNA matches it firmly. Size is stated for part of the rows, as once, few or many counts, or as a class when the clone is expanded.

clone_size j_call d_call v_call cdr3_aa
few TRBJ1-5 . TRBV7-2 CASSSQDGSNQPQHF
many TRBJ2-3 . TRBV7-9 CASSHSDTDTQYF
. TRBJ1-2 TRBD1 TRBV20-1 CSATRTGGLYDYTF
few TRBJ2-2 . TRBV18 CASSPPRQVANTGELFF
. TRBJ2-2 TRBD2 TRBV7-2 CASSSLAGRVKAGELFF
many TRBJ2-1 TRBD2 TRBV6-2/TRBV6-3 CASSYPGGHYNEQFF
. TRBJ2-2 . TRBV7-2 CASSLFGPRTGELFF
. TRBJ2-5 TRBD2 TRBV6-5 CASSFRLAGGQYNEQYF
many TRBJ2-1 . TRBV20-1 CSAREPLAGNEQFF
. . TRBD1 TRBV11-2 CASSLNRDRGLRNEQYF
. TRBJ1-3 . TRBV6-6 CASSTTEGNTIYF
. TRBJ1-1 . TRBV28 CASSSRPGGMNTEAFF
many TRBJ1-2 . TRBV7-9 CASSFGWQDGYTF
many TRBJ2-3 TRBD2 TRBV7-2 CASSLGAGGRKDTQYF
. TRBJ2-7 . TRBV6-2/TRBV6-3 CASSYGITYEQYF
. TRBJ2-5 . TRBV5-1 CASSLVSQAQETQYF
. TRBJ1-1 TRBD1 TRBV6-6 CASSLTGGSTEAFF
many TRBJ2-1 . TRBV10-3 CAISEVLNLLQFF
few TRBJ1-1 TRBD1 TRBV4-2 CASSQQTGGLNTEAFF
. TRBJ1-1 . TRBV6-6 CASRYSFGGEAFF
many TRBJ2-7 . TRBV29-1 CSVTTVASGEQYF
. TRBJ2-7 . TRBV7-9 CASSSGDWQYF
. TRBJ1-2 . TRBV20-1 CSARSEGDYGYTF
many TRBJ2-7 . TRBV12-3/TRBV12-4 CASSLYARSLQIKQYF
many TRBJ2-5 . TRBV7-9 CASSSERKTQYF
many TRBJ1-4 . TRBV6-6 CASSYARGEKLFF
many TRBJ1-5 TRBD1 TRBV20-1 CSARQGAGNQPQHF
many TRBJ2-5 . TRBV25-1 CASSDGVPETQYF
few TRBJ1-2 . TRBV14 CASSQNWSGGYTF
few TRBJ1-1 TRBD1 TRBV20-1 CRADRGQNTEAFF
many TRBJ2-5 . TRBV14 CASSQDWGVIQETQYF
. . TRBD2 TRBV20-1 CSARALAGLYNEQYF
many TRBJ2-5 TRBD2 TRBV6-5 CASRKTSGQETQYF
. . . TRBV30 CAWSSDRQMGRTPQYF
many TRBJ2-5 TRBD2 TRBV3-1 CASSQRGTRYQETQYF
few TRBJ2-7 . TRBV12-3/TRBV12-4 CASSLEGGALVVQYF
. TRBJ1-5 TRBD1 TRBV20-1 CSARVGTGQYSNQPQHF
. TRBJ1-2 TRBD1 TRBV5-1 CSSSLEVRGQGYTF
many TRBJ2-3 TRBD2 TRBV7-2 CASSLETSGVRTDTQYF
many TRBJ1-2 TRBD1 TRBV7-2 CASSPQGQGGNYGYTF
. TRBJ2-7 TRBD1 TRBV7-6 CAGNSGTGGSYEQYF
many TRBJ2-5 . TRBV6-5 CASSQGGARQETQYF
. TRBJ2-7 . TRBV29-1 CGAKGGGRNYEQYF
few TRBJ2-5 TRBD1 TRBV5-1 CASSLAGTGWETQYF